A selection of T cell receptor beta chains follows, all from one sample in a study of beta chain features in type 1 diabetes. Repertoires were generated with immunoSEQ multiplex PCR, while TCRdb's copy carries only in-frame clones and drops some. Among under 90,000 clones listed, about 32% were seen once. Source material: stem cell memory CD4+ T cells from blood. These TCRs come from a woman aged 18-29 years in good health. The CDR3 runs from the conserved cysteine through the conserved F or W.

J gene	V gene	CDR3 protein
TRBJ2-3	TRBV6-5	CASMGGRAQDTQYF
TRBJ1-5	TRBV30	CAWSSRDNQPQHF
TRBJ2-2	TRBV7-2	CASSAGHSNTGELFF
TRBJ1-5	TRBV5-1	CASSLEGAHQPQHF
TRBJ2-5	TRBV5-8	CASSLGRQGEEAQYF
TRBJ2-3	TRBV5-1	CASSRDRGPDTQYF
TRBJ2-7	TRBV30	CAWNRGSSHEQYF
TRBJ2-1	TRBV25-1	CASSEYGGRVYNEQFF
TRBJ2-7	TRBV11-2	CASSLDRAYEQYF
TRBJ2-5	TRBV9	CASSVGTGSAETQYF
TRBJ2-3	TRBV11-3	CASSRTGRPDTQYF
TRBJ2-1	TRBV10-3	CAISERLPSDEQFF
TRBJ2-7	TRBV18	CASSPSSGTSYEQYF
TRBJ1-2	TRBV5-4	CASSLGGRDYGYTF
TRBJ2-6	TRBV18	CASSPSLPRSSGANVLTF
TRBJ2-5	TRBV4-2	CASSQSGGAGETQYF
TRBJ2-3	TRBV25-1	CASSFQGGDTQYF
TRBJ2-3	TRBV6-1	CASSELGLTLGDTQYF
TRBJ2-1	TRBV4-2	CASSQDMARSYNEQFF
TRBJ2-7	TRBV7-9	CASSPAGTAVYEQYF
TRBJ1-5	TRBV15	CATSRDRIAGNQPQHF
TRBJ2-1	TRBV7-3	CASRPGLAGNNEQFF
TRBJ2-5	TRBV7-8	CASSFSGSGQETQYF
TRBJ1-5	TRBV4-1	CASSQEIRRSNQPQHF
TRBJ2-5	TRBV27	CASSLGGVGQETQYF
TRBJ2-1	TRBV25-1	CASSEPGQRYNEQFF
TRBJ1-5	TRBV18	CASSRSSTGFNQPQHF
TRBJ2-3	TRBV7-2	CASIRGSTDTQYF
TRBJ2-7	TRBV28	CASSITSGPYEQYF
TRBJ2-5	TRBV11-2	CASSRDRVEEQYF